Below are 9 T cell receptor beta chains sequenced from a single sample in a study of blood T cell repertoires in COVID-19. Clones were read by immunoSEQ multiplex PCR, and TCRdb kept only the in-frame ones, dropping some. Here the sample spans 150,000 to 200,000 clones, 84% being singletons. The sequenced sample consisted of peripheral blood. These receptors came from a middle-aged man who had recovered from COVID-19.

The chain links TRBV19 to TRBJ1-2; a possible D gene is TRBD1 (6 bases). CDR1 and CDR2 from the germline V gene are LNHDA and SQIVND (reference sequence). CDR3 size: 15 residues. Trimming cost V 0 bases and J 1 base, with 9 bases left between them. The CDR3 region has the DNA TGTGCCAGTAGTATAGATCAGGGGAATAACTATGGCTACACCTTC. This translates into CASSIDQGNNYGYTF.

This chain joins TRBV5-4 and TRBJ1-4, with a weak D call TRBD1 (6 bases). CDR3 size: 15 residues. CDR1 is SGHNT, CDR2 YYREEE, per germline (reference sequence). The V end lost 0 bases, the J end lost 8 bases, and 14 bases lay between the germline ends. CDR3 sequence: CASSLDRAGLEKLFF. For the CDR3, the DNA is TGTGCCAGCAGCTTGGACAGGGCGGGTTTGGAAAAACTGTTTTTT.

This clone was counted a few times. The chain carries TRBV4-1 and TRBJ1-5, with TRBD1 matching over 7 bases. Germline CDR1 MGHRA, CDR2 YSYEKL. The length of the CDR3 is 19 residues. Losses at the gene ends were 0 bases for V and 0 bases for J; bases not matched to a gene: 11. The CDR3 nucleotides are TGCGCCAGCAGCCAAGATTTCAGGGACAGAGCTAATAGCAATCAGCCCCAGCATTTT. The encoded protein is CASSQDFRDRANSNQPQHF.

The chain combines TRBV21-1 with TRBJ2-7; the table's TRBD1 call for D was not verified on the DNA. TRBV21-1 is deemed a pseudogene. This CDR3 is 16 amino acids long. CDR3 region: CASSKEYRTGGYEQYF. As DNA, the CDR3 is TGTGCCAGCAGCAAAGAGTATCGGACAGGGGGCTACGAGCAGTACTTC.

The chain couples TRBV14 to TRBJ2-7; no clear D. The CDR3 is made up of 12 amino acids. V was clipped by 3 bases and J by 5 bases, with 8 bases between them. Germline V lookup: CDR1 SGHDN, CDR2 FVKESK. The CDR3 nucleotides read TGTGCCAGCAGCCAGGCATGGCACGAGCAGTACTTC. Protein: CASSQAWHEQYF.

As for this clone: One end of the junction is discordant with germline, which a read error may explain. Additional DNA sequences in this sample encode the identical CDR3. This chain connects TRBV27 to TRBJ2-7; TRBD1 agrees at 9 bases. The CDR3 is made up of 15 amino acids. The germline CDR1 and CDR2 sequences are MNHEY and SMNVEV (reference sequence). The CDR3 protein is CASSLYRGRSAEQYF. The CDR3 DNA sequence: TGTGCTAGCAGTCTCTACAGGGGGCGGAGTGCCGAGCAGTACTTC.

The rearrangement uses TRBV10-1 and TRBJ1-3, with 9 positions matching TRBD1. V trimming: 8 bases; J trimming: 4 bases; junction bases outside the gene matches: 9. Germline loops: CDR1 WNHNN, CDR2 SYGVQD (reference sequence). The CDR3 sequence is 15 residues long. The CDR3 DNA reads as TGCGCCAGCGGGACAGGGAGGAACTACGGAAACACCATATATTTT. Protein product: CASGTGRNYGNTIYF.

V is TRBV9 and J is TRBJ2-7; the match to TRBD2 covers 7 bases. Germline V CDR1 and CDR2: SGDLS, YYNGEE. This CDR3 is built from 15 residues. V shed 2 bases and J 2 bases; nucleotides not matched to a gene: 7. The CDR3: CASSVGGSTPYEQYF. DNA of the CDR3: TGTGCCAGCAGCGTGGGCGGGAGCACCCCCTACGAGCAGTACTTC. Supplemented by reference TRBV9 and TRBJ2-7, the full variable domain reads DSGVTQTPKHLITATGQRVTLRCSPRSGDLSVYWYQQSLDQGLQFLIQYYNGEERAKGNILERFSAQQFPDLHSELNLSSLELGDSALYFCASSVGGSTPYEQYFGPGTRLTVT.

The genes are TRBV29-1 and TRBJ2-7, with 8 bases fitting TRBD1. CDR1 SQVTM and CDR2 ANQGSEA come from the germline V gene. V shed 1 base and J 0 bases; nucleotides not matched to a gene: 8. This CDR3 is built from 16 residues. In DNA form, the CDR3 reads TGCAGCGTTGAAGGGCCCAAGACAGGGGCCTCCTACGAGCAGTACTTC. Protein sequence: CSVEGPKTGASYEQYF.